This T cell receptor beta chain originates from a study of Graves' ophthalmopathy and Graves' hyperthyroidism. Transcripts of RNA were the source for amplifying TCR beta CDR3 regions. Scientists carried out first-round RT-PCR using HTBI primers and then a second-round multiplex PCR. MiXCR, run by TCRdb on the multiplex PCR reads, gives a single entry per CDR3 protein. The sample carries 210,000 or so distinct CDR3 sequences, under 30% recorded once. At least ten counts were recorded for this clonotype. Its antigen is currently unknown. There are 13 residues in the CDR3. Trimming took off 4 bases at V and 7 bases at J, with 14 bases between the two ends. The germline gives CDR1 SGHVS, CDR2 FQNEAQ. Study observations and caveats: Separation of ophthalmopathy from stable hyperthyroidism was achieved by a 13-signature model, at about 91% sensitivity and under 83% specificity.

This TCR derives from a man aged 50-60 years with Graves' ophthalmopathy. The sequencing sample was made of peripheral blood. V and J are TRBV7-8 and TRBJ2-7, with a possible D match to TRBD2 (6 bases). CDR3 residues: CASSWGLEREQYF. The CDR3 nucleotides are TGTGCCAGCAGCTGGGGACTTGAGAGGGAGCAGTACTTC.